The 22 T cell receptor beta chains given below trace back to one sample, sequenced in a study of T cells in Graves' hyperthyroidism and ophthalmopathy. TCR beta CDR3 region amplification was performed from RNA transcripts. Carried out on the TCR CDR3, a first-round RT-PCR used the HTBI primer set. TCRdb re-called the multiplex PCR reads through MiXCR, storing one row per CDR3 protein. This table has 480,000 or so distinct CDR3 sequences, approximately 49% appearing once. The specimen sequenced was peripheral blood or thyroid tissue (not recorded which). These receptors originate from an adult woman with Graves' disease, either hyperthyroidism or ophthalmopathy (not recorded which).

In its sample, this clonotype was seen a few times. The chain uses TRBV4-3 and TRBJ2-2, with D perhaps TRBD2 (5 bases). Germline-derived CDR1 and CDR2 are LGHNA and YSLEER. This CDR3 is 16 amino acids long. Trimming took off 0 bases at V and 6 bases at J, with 14 bases between the two ends. DNA of the CDR3: TGCGCCAGCAGCCAAGATCTGAGGGTTTGGGCCGGGGAGCTGTTTTTT. Encoded protein: CASSQDLRVWAGELFF.

In this sample, this clonotype turned up many times. V usage is TRBV11-2 and J usage is TRBJ1-1; D remains ambiguous. This CDR3 contains 11 residues. V lost 5 bases to trimming and J lost 7 bases, with 8 bases between them. Germline CDR1 and CDR2: SGHAT and FQNNGV. CDR3 sequence: CASSQTSEAFF. In DNA form, the CDR3 reads TGTGCCAGCAGCCAGACAAGTGAAGCTTTCTTT.

The chain employs TRBV10-3 and TRBJ1-4; D uncertain. Looked up from germline, CDR1 is ENHRY and CDR2 is SYGVKD. V lost 0 bases and J 8 bases, leaving 10 bases between the germline ends. This CDR3 is 14 amino acids long. The CDR3 spells CAISESSAGEKLFF. CDR3 DNA: TGTGCCATCAGTGAGTCGTCGGCAGGCGAAAAACTGTTTTTT.

With regard to this clonotype: The junction shows a germline mismatch at one end, possibly a read error. This chain uses TRBV20-1 with TRBJ1-1, with a weak D call TRBD1 (6 bases). Germline loops: CDR1 DFQATT, CDR2 SNEGSKA (reference sequence). This CDR3 is built from 14 residues. Here the CDR3 DNA reads TGCAGTGGTAGAGGGGGGGGGGAGAACACTGAAGCTTTCTTT. Translated, it gives CSGRGGGENTEAFF.

This clonotype appeared a single time. J is TRBJ2-2 and V is TRBV10-3, with 7 bases lining up with TRBD2. The V gene's germline CDR1 is ENHRY and CDR2 SYGVKD. V was pared by 3 bases and J by 5 bases, with 15 bases of the junction left unmatched. The CDR3 totals 18 residues. The CDR3 DNA reads TGTGCCATCAGTGAAGGTGGGACGGGGACTACCTCGACCGGGGAGCTGTTTTTT. It encodes CAISEGGTGTTSTGELFF.

This clonotype was counted a few times. The chain recombines TRBV29-1 with TRBJ1-1; D unclear. V was shortened by 5 bases and J by 0 bases, with 10 bases between the two germline ends. CDR3 length: 13 residues. Per the germline V gene, CDR1 is SQVTM and CDR2 is ANQGSEA. The CDR3 sequence is CSVRGVLNTEAFF. The CDR3 DNA reads TGCAGCGTTCGAGGAGTTTTGAACACTGAAGCTTTCTTT.

The V and J genes are TRBV11-2 and TRBJ2-7, with D uncertain. Trimming took 5 bases from V and 4 from J, leaving 12 bases between them. Germline values: CDR1 SGHAT, CDR2 FQNNGV. The CDR3 length is 13 residues. In DNA form, the CDR3 reads TGTGCCAGCAGCGACGGAGAGAGATACGAGCAGTACTTC. As protein: CASSDGERYEQYF.

The chain is built from TRBV7-2 and TRBJ2-6, with D perhaps TRBD1 or TRBD2 (5 bases each). V shed 6 bases and J shed 1 base, with 16 bases lying between them. The germline CDR1 and CDR2 sequences are SGHTA and FQGNSA. The CDR3 length is 17 residues. The CDR3 spells CASRFDSGLSGANVLTF. In nucleotides, the CDR3 is TGTGCCAGCAGATTCGACAGCGGATTGTCTGGGGCCAACGTCCTGACTTTC.

This chain joins TRBV20-1 and TRBJ2-5; 7 positions agree with TRBD2. This CDR3 has 14 residues. V lost 0 bases, J lost 4 bases, and 5 bases stayed unmatched. CDR1 is DFQATT, CDR2 SNEGSKA, per germline (reference sequence). CDR3 region: CSARDGEGRETQYF. The CDR3 region has the DNA TGCAGTGCTAGAGACGGGGAGGGGCGAGAGACCCAGTACTTC.

This clonotype appeared a single time. V gene TRBV30 combines with J gene TRBJ2-7; D might be TRBD1 (6 bases). This CDR3 contains 15 residues. Looked up from germline, CDR1 is GTSNPN and CDR2 is SVGIG (reference sequence). The V end was cut by 1 base, the J end by 3 bases, with 16 bases between. CDR3 in amino acids: CAWSDWTAKSYEQYF. DNA for the CDR3: TGTGCCTGGAGTGATTGGACAGCCAAGAGCTACGAGCAGTACTTC.

This clonotype has a count of ten or more. The V call is TRBV29-1, the J call TRBJ1-3; D unclear. The germline V gene has CDR1 SQVTM and CDR2 ANQGSEA. The germline V and J ends were trimmed by 4 bases and 9 bases, with 25 bases remaining between them. The CDR3 covers 16 residues. CDR3 sequence: CSVVRLSGEDSGTIYF. The CDR3 DNA is TGCAGCGTTGTAAGGTTGTCAGGAGAGGACTCTGGCACCATATATTTT.

V is TRBV7-7 and J is TRBJ2-6; 7 nucleotides match TRBD2. Per the germline V gene, CDR1 is SSHAT and CDR2 is FNYEAQ (reference sequence). The CDR3 consists of 13 residues. Here the CDR3 reads CAREGSGANVLTF. DNA of the CDR3: TGTGCTAGGGAGGGATCTGGGGCCAACGTCCTGACTTTC.

This clonotype was observed a few times. J is TRBJ1-5 and V is TRBV28; the match to TRBD1 covers 8 bases. The CDR3 is 14 amino acids. V gave up 4 bases and J gave up 7 bases; unmatched junction bases: 6. The germline V gene encodes CDR1 MDHEN and CDR2 SYDVKM. The CDR3 sequence is CASSSQGARQPQHF. CDR3 DNA: TGTGCCAGCAGTTCCCAGGGGGCTCGGCAGCCCCAGCATTTT.

This clonotype was detected only a few times. The J gene is TRBJ1-1, the V gene TRBV27; possibly TRBD1 for D (5 bases). This CDR3 region has 13 residues. The germline V gene has CDR1 MNHEY and CDR2 SMNVEV (reference sequence). V was trimmed by 5 bases and J by 10 bases, leaving 17 bases between them. In DNA form, the CDR3 reads TGTGCCAGCAGTATAAAGTCCGGGGGGGTAGCTTTCTTT. Its translation is CASSIKSGGVAFF.

The table lists this clonotype with many counts. This sequence joins TRBV20-1 and TRBJ1-4; 7 bases line up with TRBD1. Germline V gives CDR1 DFQATT, CDR2 SNEGSKA (reference sequence). V shed 4 bases, J shed 8 bases, and the junction held 7 bases outside the gene matches. The CDR3 contains 13 residues. Here the CDR3 reads CSAISQGGEKLFF. Here the CDR3 DNA reads TGCAGTGCTATAAGCCAGGGGGGAGAAAAACTGTTTTTT.

This chain connects TRBV29-1 to TRBJ2-7, with D possibly being TRBD2 (7 bases). From germline, CDR1 is SQVTM and CDR2 ANQGSEA. Trimming cost V 8 bases and J 2 bases, with 19 bases left between them. This CDR3 contains 14 residues. CDR3 residues: CSLVSGGGAYEQYF. In nucleotides, the CDR3 is TGCAGCTTAGTGAGTGGAGGGGGGGCCTACGAGCAGTACTTC.

The chain links TRBV19 to TRBJ1-5; unclear D gene. Germline-derived CDR1 and CDR2 are LNHDA and SQIVND (reference sequence). This CDR3 is 14 amino acids long. With 7 bases removed from V and 10 bases from J, the gap between germline ends came to 20 bases. The CDR3: CASNRGRRTYPQHF. The CDR3 nucleotides read TGTGCCAGTAATCGTGGACGGCGCACTTACCCCCAGCATTTT.

This clonotype was seen a handful of times. The chain uses TRBV19 and TRBJ1-1; D uncertain. Germline V gene sequence: CDR1 LNHDA, CDR2 SQIVND (reference sequence). Trimming pared 1 base from V and 3 bases from J, leaving 9 bases between. The CDR3 has 14 residues. CDR3 in DNA: TGTGCCAGTAGTATAGGGGTGCGGGACACTGAAGCTTTCTTT. Residues: CASSIGVRDTEAFF.

This clonotype was observed once. The chain is built from TRBV13 and TRBJ2-6; D might be TRBD1 or TRBD2, each matching 5 bases. V was clipped by 0 bases and J by 4 bases, with 13 bases between them. The length of the CDR3 is 17 residues. Germline CDR1 PRHDT, CDR2 FYEKMQ (reference sequence). DNA for the CDR3: TGTGCCAGCAGCTTAGGTTTTTACGGGGCGGGGGCCAACGTCCTGACTTTC. Protein: CASSLGFYGAGANVLTF.

This clonotype was seen once. The junction does not match germline at one end; this may be a read error. This chain connects TRBV5-1 to TRBJ2-3; 7 bases match TRBD2. Germline V CDR1 and CDR2: SGHRS, YFSETQ. The CDR3 runs to 15 residues. This CDR3 is CASSLLAGGTDTQYF. The CDR3 bases are TGTGCCAGCAGCTTGCTGGCGGGAGGCACAGATACGCAGTATTTT.

As to this clonotype: This likely comes from a read error, as the CDR3 has no conserved phenylalanine or tryptophan at its end. The chain employs TRBV20-1 and TRBJ1-2; D gene ambiguous. Germline lookup yields CDR1 DFQATT and CDR2 SNEGSKA (reference sequence). The V and J ends lost 5 bases and 4 bases respectively, with 14 bases between them. This CDR3 has 13 amino acids. In nucleotides, the CDR3 is TGCAGTGCTTTAAAAGAGGATAGCTATGGCTACACCCTC. Amino acid sequence: CSALKEDSYGYTL.

The chain joins TRBV5-1 to TRBJ1-2, with D tentatively TRBD1 (6 bases). CDR3 length: 13 residues. From germline, CDR1 is SGHRS and CDR2 YFSETQ. Trimming left V 7 bases short and J 2 bases short, with 12 bases between. In nucleotides, the CDR3 is TGCGCCAGCGCAAGGACAGAAAACTATGGCTACACCTTC. Protein product: CASARTENYGYTF.